The rows below give T cell receptor delta chains drawn from one sample of a study of gamma-delta T cells after stem cell transplantation. TCRdb reanalysed the RT-PCR reads with CATT. In the table there are 1,300 to 1,500 delta-chain clones, 6.5% of which are singletons. The specimen was gamma-delta T cells. These receptors all stem from a human donor. It is not recorded whose cells these are; they may come from a transplant donor. Each CDR3 is given with its conserved first and last residue. A D gene is named only where the DNA matches it firmly. Clone sizes are given selectively: once, few, many, or a class where the clone is expanded.

v_call	j_call	clone_size	d_call	cdr3_nt	cdr3_aa
TRDV2	TRDJ1	once	TRDD3	TGTGCCTGTGACACTCTGGGGGATACTTTAGAGTACACCGATAAACTCATCTTT	CACDTLGDTLEYTDKLIF
TRDV3	TRDJ1	.	TRDD3	TGTGCCTTTTACACGGTGGGGGACTGGGTCACCGATAAACTCATCTTT	CAFYTVGDWVTDKLIF
TRDV1	TRDJ4	large	TRDD3	TGTGCTCTTGGGGAAATAGAAGAGGCACTGGGGGCCGGACCCCTGATCTTT	CALGEIEEALGAGPLIF
TRDV1	TRDJ1	.	TRDD3	TGTGCTCTTGGGGACTTTCCTACCGGTAGGACTGGGGGATACGGAAGGAAGCTCATCTTT	CALGDFPTGRTGGYGRKLIF
TRDV2	TRDJ2	large	TRDD3	TGTGCCTGTGACCCAGTACTGGGGGATACCGTTTTGACAGCACAACTCTTCTTT	CACDPVLGDTVLTAQLFF
TRDV3	TRDJ1	large	.	TGTGCCTTTAACCCTGGTGGGGGCTACAACCCCGATAAACTCATCTTT	CAFNPGGGYNPDKLIF
TRDV2	TRDJ1	large	TRDD3	TGTGCCTGTGACCCTGTGCTGGGGGAAGATTTCACCGATAAACTCATCTTT	CACDPVLGEDFTDKLIF
TRDV2	TRDJ1	large	TRDD3	TGTGCCTGTGACCCTTTGGGGGATACTACGGGTCGCGATAAACTCATCTTT	CACDPLGDTTGRDKLIF
TRDV2	TRDJ1	few	TRDD3	TGTGCCTGTGACTCTCTGACTGGGGGATGGGGGTACACCGATAAACTCATCTTT	CACDSLTGGWGYTDKLIF
TRDV2	TRDJ1	.	TRDD3	TGTGCCTGTGACACACTGGGGGACCCTGGATCCACCGATAAACTCATCTTT	CACDTLGDPGSTDKLIF
TRDV2	TRDJ1	large	TRDD3	TGTGCCTGTGACACCGTGGGAAGAGGGGTACTGGGGACTGCGGACGATAAACTCATCTTT	CACDTVGRGVLGTADDKLIF
TRDV2	TRDJ1	large	TRDD3	TGTGCCTGTGACACTCTGGGGGATAGTAATAAACTCATCTTT	CACDTLGDSNKLIF
TRDV2	TRDJ1	large	TRDD3	TGTGCCTGTGACGCCGTCCCTGTACTGGGGGATTCCTTACTCACCGATAAACTCATCTTT	CACDAVPVLGDSLLTDKLIF
TRDV2	TRDJ1	.	.	TGTGCCTGTGACTCTCCTCTCGACACCGATAAACTCATCTTT	CACDSPLDTDKLIF
TRDV2	TRDJ1	large	TRDD3	TGTGCCTGTGACACCATTCCTACTGGGGGAGAAACCGATAAACTCATCTTT	CACDTIPTGGETDKLIF
TRDV1	TRDJ1	.	.	TGTGCTCTTGGGGATCCCCCCCCCCCCCTACGAGAGCCGGGGGGACCCCGGTACACCGATAAACTCATCTTT	CALGDPPPPLREPGGPRYTDKLIF
TRDV2	TRDJ1	.	TRDD3	TGTGCCTGTGACGAGGGGGGGGATACGTATCGGGACACCGATAAACTCATCTTT	CACDEGGDTYRDTDKLIF
TRDV2	TRDJ1	large	.	TGTGCCTGTGACGAGGTCGCTGCGGGTGCTTCTGGCACCGATAAACTCATCTTT	CACDEVAAGASGTDKLIF
TRDV2	TRDJ1	large	.	TGTGCCTGTGACACCGCCGCGGGGGCCCGTAAGTACACCGATAAACTCATCTTT	CACDTAAGARKYTDKLIF
TRDV2	TRDJ1	large	TRDD2	TGTGCCTGTGACCCGCTTCCTACGGTTAGCCCGTACACCGATAAACTCATCTTT	CACDPLPTVSPYTDKLIF
TRDV2	TRDJ1	.	.	TGTGCCTGTGAAAAAGTAAAAAGCTTACCCTACACCGATAAACTCATCTTT	CACEKVKSLPYTDKLIF
TRDV1	TRDJ1	medium-sized	.	TGTGCTCTTGGGGAACGTATATTCTTCCCCTCACCCTGGCTGGGGATCCGTGATAAACTCATCTTT	CALGERIFFPSPWLGIRDKLIF
TRDV2	TRDJ3	large	TRDD3	TGTGCCTGTGACCTACTGGGGGCTCGGAGCTCCTGGGACACCCGACAGATGTTTTTC	CACDLLGARSSWDTRQMFF
TRDV2	TRDJ1	.	TRDD3	TGTGCCTGTGACACCGTGTCATCCTTCCGAGACCAACCTACTGGGGGACCACGGCTCCACACCGATAAACTCATCTTT	CACDTVSSFRDQPTGGPRLHTDKLIF
TRDV1	TRDJ1	large	.	TGTGCTCTTGGGGATCCCCCTCCCCTACGAGAGCCGGGGGGACCCCGGTACACCGATAAACTCATCTTT	CALGDPPPLREPGGPRYTDKLIF
TRDV2	TRDJ1	large	.	TGTGCCTGTGTGAGTCTGGAGTACACCGATAAACTCATCTTT	CACVSLEYTDKLIF
TRDV1	TRDJ1	medium-sized	TRDD3	TGTGCTCTTGGGGAACTGTCTTCTTCCATTAACTGGGGGACCCCGTACACCGATAAACTCATCTTT	CALGELSSSINWGTPYTDKLIF
TRDV1	TRDJ1	.	TRDD3	TGTGCTCTTGGGGAAGCCTTCCCACTTTACTGGGGGATACGCGTCACCGATAAACTCATCTTT	CALGEAFPLYWGIRVTDKLIF
TRDV1	TRDJ1	large	.	TGTGCTCTTGGGGAACTTGTATTTTCCTACGGGTCCCTGGGGGATAAACTCATCTTT	CALGELVFSYGSLGDKLIF
TRAV29/DV5	TRDJ1	large	.	TGTGCAGCGCAGGCCCCTTCCTACGATTACTGGGGGTACCCCGACACCGATGAACTCATCTTT	CAAQAPSYDYWGYPDTDELIF
TRDV2	TRDJ1	large	.	TGTGCCTGTGGCAAGGCCGATAAACTCATCTTT	CACGKADKLIF
TRDV2	TRDJ1	once	TRDD3	TGTGCCTGTGACACTCTTAGTACTGGGGGATACGTTTCTAAACTCATCTTT	CACDTLSTGGYVSKLIF
TRDV2	TRDJ1	large	TRDD3	TGTGCCTGTGACCCCTGGGGGCCGACCTTCGATAAACTCATCTTT	CACDPWGPTFDKLIF
TRDV2	TRDJ1	.	TRDD3	TGTGCCTGTGACACCGTGGGGGATCACCAGTACACCGATAAACTCATCTTT	CACDTVGDHQYTDKLIF
TRDV1	TRDJ1	medium-sized	TRDD3	TGTGCTCTTGGGGAACTAGTTCTTGTCTTCCGGCCGTACTGGGGGAGACTCATCTTT	CALGELVLVFRPYWGRLIF
TRDV1	TRDJ3	large	TRDD3	TGTGCTCTTGGGGAACCACCTCCCGAGTACTGGGGGGATACTAACTCCTGGGACACCCGACAGATGTTTTTC	CALGEPPPEYWGDTNSWDTRQMFF
TRDV2	TRDJ3	large	TRDD3	TGTGCCTGTGACACGTTGGGGGATATTACCTGGGACACCCGACAGATGTTTTTC	CACDTLGDITWDTRQMFF
TRDV3	TRDJ1	large	TRDD3	TGTGCCTTTCCTAGGAGTACTGGGGGATATTGGGCCGATAAACTCATCTTT	CAFPRSTGGYWADKLIF
TRDV2	TRDJ1	.	TRDD3	TGTGCCTGTGACTCATTACTGGGGGATAAGGGGTCCACCGATAAACTCATCTTT	CACDSLLGDKGSTDKLIF
TRDV2	TRDJ1	large	.	TGTGCCTGTGACACCCTGGGTCAGCCGGAGACCGATAAACTCATCTTT	CACDTLGQPETDKLIF
TRDV2	TRDJ1	large	.	TGTGCCTGTGACCCATTACTAAACACCGATAAACTCATCTTT	CACDPLLNTDKLIF
TRDV2	TRDJ2	.	TRDD3	TGTGCCTGTGACACGATGGGACTGGGGGATACCGTTTTGACAGCACAACTCTTCTTT	CACDTMGLGDTVLTAQLFF
TRDV2	TRDJ3	large	TRDD3	TGTGCCTGTGACACCATTCTACTGTCTGGGGGCCGAGATGGCTCCTGGGACACCCGACAGATGTTTTTC	CACDTILLSGGRDGSWDTRQMFF
TRDV2	TRDJ1	hyperexpanded	TRDD3	TGTGCCTGTGACCCACTACTGGGGGATACGCGGGACACCGATAAACTCATCTTT	CACDPLLGDTRDTDKLIF
TRDV2	TRDJ1	.	TRDD3	TGTGCCTGTGACCCACTACTGGGGGATACGCGGGGGGGTAAGAGGGCCGATAAACTCATCTTT	CACDPLLGDTRGGKRADKLIF
TRDV2	TRDJ1	large	TRDD3	TGTGCCTGTGACACACTGCCGGAGGTCTCCTCAGTTGGTAGTGGGGGATATGTACGGTACACCGATAAACTCATCTTT	CACDTLPEVSSVGSGGYVRYTDKLIF
TRDV2	TRDJ1	.	TRDD3	TGTGCCTGTGACACCGTACTGGGGGATACGGCGTACACCGATAAACTCATCTTT	CACDTVLGDTAYTDKLIF
TRDV1	TRDJ1	.	TRDD3	TGTGCTCTTGGGGAAAAAACCATCAATAACCGCTTCCGCCCCACTCTGGGGGCTCCCTCAACCGATAAACTCATCTTT	CALGEKTINNRFRPTLGAPSTDKLIF
TRDV2	TRDJ1	large	TRDD3	TGTGCCTGTGACATGGTACTGGGGGCCACGGGGTACACCGATAAACTCATCTTT	CACDMVLGATGYTDKLIF
TRDV2	TRDJ3	large	TRDD3	TGTGCCTGTGACCCGGTACTGGGGGACCTCACGAAAAACACCTGGGACACCCGACAGATGTTTTTC	CACDPVLGDLTKNTWDTRQMFF
TRDV2	TRDJ1	large	TRDD3	TGTGCCTGTGACACTATTACTGGGGGATACGAGTACACCGATAAACTCATCTTT	CACDTITGGYEYTDKLIF
TRDV2	TRDJ3	.	TRDD3	TGTGCCTGTGATGTACTGGGGGACCTCACGAAAAACACCTGGGACACCCGACAGATGTTTTTC	CACDVLGDLTKNTWDTRQMFF
TRDV2	TRDJ1	large	TRDD3	TGTGCCTGTGACACCGTGGACCTGGGGGATAAAAAGTACACCGATAAACTCATCTTT	CACDTVDLGDKKYTDKLIF